This T cell receptor beta chain came from a study of blood T cell repertoires in COVID-19. The overall study: The origin of the acute and convalescent COVID-19 samples was the United States, Italy and Spain.

Looked up from germline, CDR1 is MNHEY and CDR2 is SMNVEV (reference sequence). Trimming pared 6 bases from V and 5 bases from J, leaving 10 bases between. This CDR3 has 13 amino acids. Generated by immunoSEQ multiplex PCR, the TCRdb table keeps only in-frame clones and is missing some. The sample lists roughly 330,000 clones; about 91% were seen once. Only one count was recorded for this clone. The chain combines TRBV27 with TRBJ1-4; D unclear. Sequences were obtained from peripheral blood. The source is a man aged 25 to 40 with COVID-19, enrolled during active disease. CDR3 loop: CASSRRENEKLFF. The CDR3 nucleotides read TGTGCCAGCAGCCGTCGGGAAAATGAAAAACTGTTTTTT.